The TCR beta chain described here comes from a study of T cell repertoires in cytomegalovirus infection. On the study more broadly: Use of recently identified HLA-C-restricted and well-studied HLA-B-restricted CMV epitopes was part of the study. Indications of both CMV infection and matching HLA type were provided by public TCR beta signatures. Study-wide findings and caveats: Accumulated public TCR beta family frequency recognized individuals carrying CMV together with the relevant HLA. What dominated the ex vivo response were HLA-C-restricted CMV-specific TCR beta clonotypes.

Trimming shortened V by 3 bases and J by 4 bases, and 12 bases separated the two germline ends. The CDR3 has 15 amino acids. Germline V gives CDR1 SGHVS, CDR2 FQNEAQ. This clonotype was counted ten times or more. Antigen: not known. Each CDR3 protein gets one entry after TCRdb re-called the reads with MiXCR. The sample yields 900,000 to 950,000 distinct CDR3 sequences, approximately 31% seen once. Sequenced material: cultured CD8+ T cells from PBMCs, taken from culture after CMV antigen stimulation. The J gene is TRBJ2-2, the V gene TRBV7-8; D unresolved. The TCR was taken from a human donor in good health (CMV status not recorded). Some clones in this sample may be carry-over from other donors' samples. CDR3 nucleotides: TGTGCCAGCAGCTTGAATATCCAGTTCACCGGGGAGCTGTTTTTT. This codes for CASSLNIQFTGELFF.